One sample yielded the 5 T cell receptor beta chains listed below, sequenced in a study of regulatory T cells in long-lasting Graves disease. Arm-PCR of CDR3 regions and iRepertoire HTBI primers were the basis on which TCR beta libraries were built. A single record per CDR3 protein comes from TCRdb applying MiXCR to the multiplex PCR reads. The data hold roughly 450,000 distinct CDR3 sequences, with roughly a quarter observed a single time. Time point denoted: persistent/refractory GD, antithyroid drugs over 5 years with positive TRAb. PBMC-extracted RNA yielded the TCR library. The source was peripheral blood mononuclear cells (PBMCs), collected when the disease was refractory, from a patient treated with antithyroid drugs. These receptors originate from a female donor with Graves disease.

CDR3 coding DNA: TGTGCCTCCGGCCCGGGACAGGGGTGGAATTCACCCCTCCACTTT. Its translation: CASGPGQGWNSPLHF. The chain couples TRBV27 to TRBJ1-6, with 10 bases that match TRBD1. The CDR3 has 15 amino acids. Germline V gene sequence: CDR1 MNHEY, CDR2 SMNVEV (reference sequence). J lost 7 bases, V lost 11 bases, and 11 bases had no gene match.

V and J are TRBV29-1 and TRBJ2-7; 11 nucleotides align to TRBD1. The CDR3 is 14 amino acids. Germline loops: CDR1 SQVTM, CDR2 ANQGSEA. With 3 bases clipped from V and 1 base from J, the junction kept 2 bases outside the gene matches. The CDR3 region has the DNA TGCAGCGTTGAGGGGACAGGGGGTTCCTACGAGCAGTACTTC. Protein sequence: CSVEGTGGSYEQYF.

This chain connects TRBV28 to TRBJ2-1; D is unresolved. The germline V and J ends were trimmed by 8 bases and 10 bases, with 15 bases remaining between them. The CDR3 is 12 residues long. Germline CDR1 reads MDHEN; CDR2 reads SYDVKM. As DNA, the CDR3 is TGTGCCAGCTCAGTTTCGGGCAGGGAGCAGTTCTTC. Its protein product is CASSVSGREQFF. Full variable domain (rest looked up from reference TRBV28 and TRBJ2-1): DVKVTQSSRYLVKRTGEKVFLECVQDMDHENMFWYRQDPGLGLRLIYFSYDVKMKEKGDIPEGYSVSREKKERFSLILESASTNQTSMYLCASSVSGREQFFGPGTRLTVL.

The CDR3 nucleotides read TGCAGTGCTAGGACGGGAGTCGCAGATACGCAGTATTTT. Amino acids: CSARTGVADTQYF. The V gene is TRBV20-1, the J gene TRBJ2-3, with D possibly TRBD2 on 6 matching bases. The V gene lost 3 bases and the J gene lost 4 bases, with 11 bases spanning the gap. The CDR3 has 13 amino acids. CDR1 and CDR2 from the germline V gene are DFQATT and SNEGSKA (reference sequence).

The count of this clonotype is one. The genes are TRBV19 and TRBJ1-2; a possible D gene is TRBD1 (5 bases). CDR1 LNHDA and CDR2 SQIVND come from the germline V gene (reference sequence). V dropped 3 bases and J dropped 5 bases, with 10 bases sitting between them. The CDR3 length is 13 residues. CDR3 in amino acids: CASSMAGLYGYTF. The CDR3 DNA reads TGTGCCAGTAGTATGGCAGGGCTATATGGCTACACCTTC. The full variable domain, completed using reference TRBV19 and TRBJ1-2, is DGGITQSPKYLFRKEGQNVTLSCEQNLNHDAMYWYRQDPGQGLRLIYYSQIVNDFQKGDIAEGYSVSREKKESFPLTVTSAQKNPTAFYLCASSMAGLYGYTFGSGTRLTVV.